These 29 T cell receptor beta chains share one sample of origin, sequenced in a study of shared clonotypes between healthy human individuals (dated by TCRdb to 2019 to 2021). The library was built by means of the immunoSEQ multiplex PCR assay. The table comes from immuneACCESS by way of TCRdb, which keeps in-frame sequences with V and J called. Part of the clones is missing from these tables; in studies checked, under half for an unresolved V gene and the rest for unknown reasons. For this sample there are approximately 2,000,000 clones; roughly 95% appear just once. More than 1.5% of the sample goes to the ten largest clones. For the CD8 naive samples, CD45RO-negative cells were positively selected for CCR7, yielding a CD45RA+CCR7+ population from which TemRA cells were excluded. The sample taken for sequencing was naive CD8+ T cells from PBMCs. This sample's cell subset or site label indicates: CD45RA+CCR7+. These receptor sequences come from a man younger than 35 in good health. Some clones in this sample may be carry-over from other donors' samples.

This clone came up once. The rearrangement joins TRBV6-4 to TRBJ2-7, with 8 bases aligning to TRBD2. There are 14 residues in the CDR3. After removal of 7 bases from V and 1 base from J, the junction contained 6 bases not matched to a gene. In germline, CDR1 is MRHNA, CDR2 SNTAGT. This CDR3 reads CASIGGRISYEQYF. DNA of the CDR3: TGTGCCAGCATCGGCGGGAGGATTTCCTACGAGCAGTACTTC.

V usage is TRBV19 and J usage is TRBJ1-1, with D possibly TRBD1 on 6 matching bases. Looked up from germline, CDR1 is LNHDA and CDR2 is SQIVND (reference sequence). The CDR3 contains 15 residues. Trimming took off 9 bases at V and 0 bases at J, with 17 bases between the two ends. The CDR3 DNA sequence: TGTGCCAGCGCTGAGGGGGGCATAATGAACACTGAAGCTTTCTTT. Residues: CASAEGGIMNTEAFF.

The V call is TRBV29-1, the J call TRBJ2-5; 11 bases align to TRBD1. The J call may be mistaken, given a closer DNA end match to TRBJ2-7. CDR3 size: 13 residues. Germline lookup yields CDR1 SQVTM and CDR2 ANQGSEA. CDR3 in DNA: TGCAGCGCTTCGGACAGGGGGCGTTACGAGCAGTACTTC. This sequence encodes CSASDRGRYEQYF.

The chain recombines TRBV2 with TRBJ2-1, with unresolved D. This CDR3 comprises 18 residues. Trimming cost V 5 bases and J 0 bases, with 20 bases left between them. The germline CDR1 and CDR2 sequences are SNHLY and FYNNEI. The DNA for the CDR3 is TGTGCCAGCAGTTTTCGACCCCTTTTAGGAAGCTCCTACAATGAGCAGTTCTTC. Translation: CASSFRPLLGSSYNEQFF. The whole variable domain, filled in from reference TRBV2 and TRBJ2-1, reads EPEVTQTPSHQVTQMGQEVILRCVPISNHLYFYWYRQILGQKVEFLVSFYNNEISEKSEIFDDQFSVERPDGSNFTLKIRSTKLEDSAMYFCASSFRPLLGSSYNEQFFGPGTRLTVL.

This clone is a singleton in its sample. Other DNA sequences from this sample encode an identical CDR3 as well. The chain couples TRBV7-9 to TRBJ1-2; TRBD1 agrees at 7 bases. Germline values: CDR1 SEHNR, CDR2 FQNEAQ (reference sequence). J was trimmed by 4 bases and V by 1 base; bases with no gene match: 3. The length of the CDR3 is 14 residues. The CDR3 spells CASSLVGGGYGYTF. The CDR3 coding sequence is TGTGCCAGCAGCTTAGTAGGGGGCGGCTATGGCTACACCTTC. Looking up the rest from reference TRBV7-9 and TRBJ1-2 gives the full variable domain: DTGVSQNPRHKITKRGQNVTFRCDPISEHNRLYWYRQTLGQGPEFLTYFQNEAQLEKSRLLSDRFSAERPKGSFSTLEIQRTEQGDSAMYLCASSLVGGGYGYTFGSGTRLTVV.

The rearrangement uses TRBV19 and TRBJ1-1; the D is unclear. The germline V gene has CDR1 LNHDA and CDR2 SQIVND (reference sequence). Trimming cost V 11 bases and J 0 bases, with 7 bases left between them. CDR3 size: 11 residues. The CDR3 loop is CAARLNTEAFF. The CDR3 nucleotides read TGTGCCGCGCGACTGAACACTGAAGCTTTCTTT.

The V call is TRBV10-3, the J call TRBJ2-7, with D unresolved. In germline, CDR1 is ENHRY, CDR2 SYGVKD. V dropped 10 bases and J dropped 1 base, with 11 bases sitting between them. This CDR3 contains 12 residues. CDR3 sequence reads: CASREGSYEQYF. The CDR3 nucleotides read TGTGCCAGTAGAGAAGGATCCTACGAGCAGTACTTC.

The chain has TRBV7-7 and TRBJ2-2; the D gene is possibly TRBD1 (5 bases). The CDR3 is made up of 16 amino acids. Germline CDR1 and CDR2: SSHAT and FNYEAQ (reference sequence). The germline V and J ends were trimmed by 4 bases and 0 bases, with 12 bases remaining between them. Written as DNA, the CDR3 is TGTGCCAGCAGCTCCTTGCCCAGGGCGAACACCGGGGAGCTGTTTTTT. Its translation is CASSSLPRANTGELFF. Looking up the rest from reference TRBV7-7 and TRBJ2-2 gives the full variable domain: GAGVSQSPRYKVTKRGQDVTLRCDPISSHATLYWYQQALGQGPEFLTYFNYEAQPDKSGLPSDRFSAERPEGSISTLTIQRTEQRDSAMYRCASSSLPRANTGELFFGEGSRLTVL.

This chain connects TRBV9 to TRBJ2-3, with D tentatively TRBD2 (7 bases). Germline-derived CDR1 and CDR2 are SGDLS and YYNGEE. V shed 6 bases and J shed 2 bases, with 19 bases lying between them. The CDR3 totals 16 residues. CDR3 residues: CASIGRARGYTDTQYF. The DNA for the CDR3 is TGTGCCAGCATTGGGAGGGCCAGGGGCTACACAGATACGCAGTATTTT.

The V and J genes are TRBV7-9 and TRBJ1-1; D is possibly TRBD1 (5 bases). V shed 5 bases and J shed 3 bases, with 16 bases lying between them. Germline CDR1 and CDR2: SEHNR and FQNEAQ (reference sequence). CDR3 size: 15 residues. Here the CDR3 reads CASSRQAGPDTEAFF. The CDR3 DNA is TGTGCCAGCAGCCGGCAGGCAGGGCCAGACACTGAAGCTTTCTTT.

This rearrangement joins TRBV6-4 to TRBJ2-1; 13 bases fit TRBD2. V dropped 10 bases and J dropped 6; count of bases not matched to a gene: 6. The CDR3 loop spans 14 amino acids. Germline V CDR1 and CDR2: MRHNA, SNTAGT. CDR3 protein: CANLGLAGANEQFF. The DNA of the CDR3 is TGTGCCAATCTCGGACTAGCGGGAGCCAATGAGCAGTTCTTC.

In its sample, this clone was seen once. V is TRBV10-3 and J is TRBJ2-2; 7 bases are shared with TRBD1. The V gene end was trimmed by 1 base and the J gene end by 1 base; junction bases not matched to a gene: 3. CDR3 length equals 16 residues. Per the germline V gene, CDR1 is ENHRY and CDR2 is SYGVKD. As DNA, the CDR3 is TGTGCCATCAGTGAGTTGACAGGGTTGAACACCGGGGAGCTGTTTTTT. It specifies CAISELTGLNTGELFF.

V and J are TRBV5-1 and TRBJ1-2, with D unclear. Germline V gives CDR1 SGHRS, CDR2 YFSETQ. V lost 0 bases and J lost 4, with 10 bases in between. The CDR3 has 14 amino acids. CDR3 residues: CASSLDQYSYGYTF. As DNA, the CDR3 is TGCGCCAGCAGCTTGGATCAGTACTCCTATGGCTACACCTTC.

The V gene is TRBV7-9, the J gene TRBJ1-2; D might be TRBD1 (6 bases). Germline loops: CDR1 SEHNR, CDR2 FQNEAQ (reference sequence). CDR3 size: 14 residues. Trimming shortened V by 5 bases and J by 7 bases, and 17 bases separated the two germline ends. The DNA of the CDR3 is TGTGCCAGCAGCCCCGCAATGGGGGCGGGTGGCTACACCTTC. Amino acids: CASSPAMGAGGYTF.

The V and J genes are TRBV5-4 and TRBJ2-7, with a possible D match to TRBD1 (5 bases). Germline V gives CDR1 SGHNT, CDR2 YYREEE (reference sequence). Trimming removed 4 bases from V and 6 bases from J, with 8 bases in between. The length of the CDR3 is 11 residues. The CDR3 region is CASSGAREQYF. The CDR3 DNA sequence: TGTGCCAGCAGCGGGGCCCGCGAGCAGTACTTC.

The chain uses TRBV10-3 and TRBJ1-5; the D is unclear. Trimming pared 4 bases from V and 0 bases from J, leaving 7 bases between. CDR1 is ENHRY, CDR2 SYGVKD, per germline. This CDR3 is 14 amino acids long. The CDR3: CAISAEYSNQPQHF. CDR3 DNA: TGTGCCATCAGTGCAGAATATAGCAATCAGCCCCAGCATTTT.

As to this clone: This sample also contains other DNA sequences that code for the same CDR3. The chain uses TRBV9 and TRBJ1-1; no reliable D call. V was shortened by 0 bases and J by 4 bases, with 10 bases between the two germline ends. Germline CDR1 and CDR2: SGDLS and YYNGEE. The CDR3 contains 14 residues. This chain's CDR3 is CASSVGPSGTEAFF. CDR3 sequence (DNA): TGTGCCAGCAGCGTAGGCCCGTCGGGCACTGAAGCTTTCTTT.

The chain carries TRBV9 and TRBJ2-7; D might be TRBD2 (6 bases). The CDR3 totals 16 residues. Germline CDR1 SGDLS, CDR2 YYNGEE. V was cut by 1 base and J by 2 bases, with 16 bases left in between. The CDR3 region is CASSVTTGTGAYEQYF. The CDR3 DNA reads TGTGCCAGCAGCGTAACAACCGGGACGGGAGCCTACGAGCAGTACTTC. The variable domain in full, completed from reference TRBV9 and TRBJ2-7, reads DSGVTQTPKHLITATGQRVTLRCSPRSGDLSVYWYQQSLDQGLQFLIQYYNGEERAKGNILERFSAQQFPDLHSELNLSSLELGDSALYFCASSVTTGTGAYEQYFGPGTRLTVT.

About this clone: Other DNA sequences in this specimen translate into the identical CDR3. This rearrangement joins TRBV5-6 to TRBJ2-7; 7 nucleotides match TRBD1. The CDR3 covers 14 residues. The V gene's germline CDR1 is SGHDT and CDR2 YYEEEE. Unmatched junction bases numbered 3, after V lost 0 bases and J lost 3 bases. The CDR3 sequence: CASSLGDSYYEQYF. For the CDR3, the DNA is TGTGCCAGCAGCTTGGGGGACAGCTACTACGAGCAGTACTTC. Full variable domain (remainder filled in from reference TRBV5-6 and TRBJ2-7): DAGVTQSPTHLIKTRGQQVTLRCSPKSGHDTVSWYQQALGQGPQFIFQYYEEEERQRGNFPDRFSGHQFPNYSSELNVNALLLGDSALYLCASSLGDSYYEQYFGPGTRLTVT.

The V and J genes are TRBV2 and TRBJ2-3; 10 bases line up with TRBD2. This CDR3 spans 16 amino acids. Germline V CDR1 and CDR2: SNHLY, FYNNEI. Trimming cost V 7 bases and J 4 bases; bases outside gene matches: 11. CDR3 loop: CASTRSGRVTSDTQYF. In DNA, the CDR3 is TGTGCCAGCACTCGGAGCGGGAGGGTTACGTCAGATACGCAGTATTTT.

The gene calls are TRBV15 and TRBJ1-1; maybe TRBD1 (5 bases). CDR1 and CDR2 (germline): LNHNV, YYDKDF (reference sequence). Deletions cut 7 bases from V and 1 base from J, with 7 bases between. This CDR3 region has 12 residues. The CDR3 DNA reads TGTGCCACCAAAGGGGCGAACACTGAAGCTTTCTTT. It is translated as CATKGANTEAFF.

The CDR3 protein is CASSSAGTSSYEQYF. In DNA form, the CDR3 reads TGTGCCAGCAGCTCGGCCGGGACTAGTTCCTACGAGCAGTACTTC. This chain links TRBV5-5 with TRBJ2-7, with 8 positions matching TRBD2. The CDR3 covers 15 residues. V shed 3 bases and J 1 base; nucleotides not matched to a gene: 6. The germline CDR1 and CDR2 sequences are SGHKS and YYEKEE (reference sequence).

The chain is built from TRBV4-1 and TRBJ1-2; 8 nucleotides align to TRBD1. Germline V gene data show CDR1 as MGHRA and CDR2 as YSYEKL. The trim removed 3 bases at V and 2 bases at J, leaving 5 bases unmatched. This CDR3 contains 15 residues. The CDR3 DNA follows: TGCGCCAGCAGCCACGCCAGGACAGGGAACTATGGCTACACCTTC. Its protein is CASSHARTGNYGYTF.

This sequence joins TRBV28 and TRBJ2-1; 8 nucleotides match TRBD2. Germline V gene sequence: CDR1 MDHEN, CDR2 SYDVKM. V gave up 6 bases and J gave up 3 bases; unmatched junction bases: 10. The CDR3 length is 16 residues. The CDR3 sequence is CASRPRQAGVYNEQFF. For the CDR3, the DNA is TGTGCCAGCAGACCCCGACAAGCGGGAGTCTACAATGAGCAGTTCTTC.

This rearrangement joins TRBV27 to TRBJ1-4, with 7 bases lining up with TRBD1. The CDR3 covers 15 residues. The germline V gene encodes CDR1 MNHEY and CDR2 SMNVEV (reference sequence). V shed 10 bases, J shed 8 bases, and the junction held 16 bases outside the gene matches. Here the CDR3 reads CATSPGGGLWEKLFF. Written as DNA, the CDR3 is TGTGCCACCTCACCAGGGGGGGGGTTGTGGGAAAAACTGTTTTTT. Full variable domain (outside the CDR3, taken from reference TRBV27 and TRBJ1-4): EAQVTQNPRYLITVTGKKLTVTCSQNMNHEYMSWYRQDPGLGLRQIYYSMNVEVTDKGDVPEGYKVSRKEKRNFPLILESPSPNQTSLYFCATSPGGGLWEKLFFGSGTQLSVL.

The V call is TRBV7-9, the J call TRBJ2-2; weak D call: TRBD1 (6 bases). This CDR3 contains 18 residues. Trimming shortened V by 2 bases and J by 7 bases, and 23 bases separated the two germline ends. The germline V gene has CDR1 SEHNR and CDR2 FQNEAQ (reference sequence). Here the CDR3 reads CASSLSPGQTRTDGELFF. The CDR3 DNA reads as TGTGCCAGCAGCTTATCTCCGGGACAAACCCGGACGGACGGGGAGCTGTTTTTT.

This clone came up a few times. As DNA, the CDR3 is TGTGCCAGCAGTTTAGGCGCACTACCGCCCCAGCATTTT. Protein product: CASSLGALPPQHF. V gene TRBV27 combines with J gene TRBJ1-5; D gene unclear. Germline values: CDR1 MNHEY, CDR2 SMNVEV (reference sequence). This CDR3 region has 13 residues. V was pared by 2 bases and J by 9 bases, with 11 bases between.

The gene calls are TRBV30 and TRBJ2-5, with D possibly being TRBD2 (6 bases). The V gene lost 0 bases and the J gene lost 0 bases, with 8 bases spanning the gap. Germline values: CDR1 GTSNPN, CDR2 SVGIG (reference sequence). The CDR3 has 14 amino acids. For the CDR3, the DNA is TGTGCCTGGAGTGTGGCGGGAAACCAAGAGACCCAGTACTTC. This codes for CAWSVAGNQETQYF.

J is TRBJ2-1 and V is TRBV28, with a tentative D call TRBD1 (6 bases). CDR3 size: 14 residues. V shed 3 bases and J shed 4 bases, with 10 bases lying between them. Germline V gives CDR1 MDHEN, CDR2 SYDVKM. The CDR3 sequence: CASSFQGWYNEQFF. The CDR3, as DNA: TGTGCCAGCAGTTTTCAGGGGTGGTACAATGAGCAGTTCTTC.